This passage covers 26 T cell receptor beta chains from one sample sequenced in a study of breast tumors, draining lymph nodes, adjacent tissues. Using its own MiXCR run on the multiplex PCR reads, TCRdb lists one record per CDR3 protein. The repertoire holds some 66,000 distinct CDR3 sequences, approximately 62% seen once, with roughly 18% in the top ten. Source material: breast tumor tissue. Every receptor here comes from a female donor with breast cancer. Some clones in this sample may be carry-over from other donors' samples.

This chain joins TRBV29-1 and TRBJ2-1, with 7 bases lining up with TRBD1. Germline values: CDR1 SQVTM, CDR2 ANQGSEA. The CDR3 extends over 16 amino acids. With V trimmed by 6 bases and J by 7 bases, 18 bases remained unmatched. CDR3 in DNA: TGCAGCGTATCGCCTCGATCCGACAGGGTGAATAATGAGCAGTTCTTC. Translation gives CSVSPRSDRVNNEQFF.

This clonotype occurred many times. V gene TRBV3-2 combines with J gene TRBJ2-5; TRBD2, the D gene given by the table, was not confirmed from the DNA. TRBV3-2 is marked as a pseudogene. The CDR3 loop spans 16 amino acids. The CDR3 coding sequence is TGTGCCAGCAGCCAAGAACCTAGCAGGAGGGAAGAGACCCAGTACTTC. The encoded protein is CASSQEPSRREETQYF.

The gene calls are TRBV7-3 and TRBJ2-5; D gene ambiguous. The CDR3 runs to 13 residues. V dropped 5 bases and J dropped 5 bases, with 12 bases sitting between them. Germline CDR1 reads SGHTA; CDR2 reads FQGTGA. The CDR3 sequence is CASSLSLGETQYF. CDR3 nucleotide sequence: TGTGCCAGCAGCCTCTCGCTAGGGGAGACCCAGTACTTC.

The CDR3 region is CASSPPGISEQYF. CDR3 coding DNA: TGTGCCAGCAGCCCCCCCGGTATCTCCGAGCAGTACTTC. This chain uses TRBV7-2 with TRBJ2-7; the D is unclear. CDR1 SGHTA and CDR2 FQGNSA come from the germline V gene. The length of the CDR3 is 13 residues. Trimming stripped 5 bases from V and 6 bases from J, with 14 bases between.

Here the CDR3 DNA reads TGTGCCAGCAGTACCCAGACTAGCTACGACCAAGAGACCCAGTACTTC. This sequence encodes CASSTQTSYDQETQYF. This chain links TRBV7-9 with TRBJ2-5, with 7 bases identical to TRBD2. The V and J ends lost 6 bases and 0 bases, in that order; junction bases with no gene match: 10. Germline loops: CDR1 SEHNR, CDR2 FQNEAQ (reference sequence). The CDR3 is 16 amino acids.

For this clonotype: This may arise from a read error, as a much more abundant clone is one base away. The chain combines TRBV6-4 with TRBJ2-3; tentatively, D is TRBD1 or TRBD2 (6 bases each). CDR1 and CDR2 (germline): MRHNA, SNTAGT. V was clipped by 5 bases and J by 0 bases, with 15 bases between them. This CDR3 has 16 amino acids. CDR3 in amino acids: CASSHGGLHSTDTQYF. The CDR3 DNA follows: TGTGCCAGCAGTCACGGGGGCCTTCATAGCACAGATACGCAGTATTTT.

This clonotype was seen many times. The chain uses TRBV7-9 and TRBJ1-5, with a weak D call TRBD1 (5 bases). The CDR3 is 14 amino acids. Trimming left V 3 bases short and J 10 bases short, with 16 bases between. Looked up from germline, CDR1 is SEHNR and CDR2 is FQNEAQ (reference sequence). The CDR3, as DNA: TGTGCCAGCAGCTTTTCCAGGGAAGGCTCCCCCCAGCATTTT. It codes for CASSFSREGSPQHF.

This clonotype has a count of ten or more. Being one base from a much bigger clone, this may be a read error. The gene calls are TRBV12-3 or TRBV12-4 and TRBJ1-5; no clear D gene. The V end lost 5 bases, the J end lost 0 bases, and 8 bases lay between the germline ends. CDR3 length: 14 amino acids. CDR3 in amino acids: CASSNTNSNQPQHF. The CDR3, as DNA: TGTGCCAGCAGTAACACAAATAGCAATCAGCCCCAGCATTTT.

This clonotype has ten or more counts. The CDR3 coding sequence is TGTGCCAGCAGCCCATCGCGTGGAATTGTCACAGATACGCAGTATTTT. Translated: CASSPSRGIVTDTQYF. This chain links TRBV7-8 with TRBJ2-3; D not certain. There are 16 residues in the CDR3. Germline assignment: CDR1 SGHVS and CDR2 FQNEAQ. Trimming shortened V by 5 bases and J by 2 bases, and 17 bases separated the two germline ends.

A remark on this clonotype: The junction does not match germline at one end; this may be a read error. The J gene is TRBJ2-1, the V gene TRBV6-5; maybe TRBD2 (6 bases). The CDR3 covers 16 residues. From germline, CDR1 is MNHEY and CDR2 SVGAGI. CDR3 DNA sequence: TGTGCCAGCGGTCCCCCGCGGGGCCCGAGCAGGGATGAGCAGTCCTTC. Its protein is CASGPPRGPSRDEQSF.

This clonotype was counted at least ten times. J is TRBJ2-1 and V is TRBV20-1; D remains ambiguous. V shed 1 base and J shed 11 bases, with 12 bases lying between them. From germline, CDR1 is DFQATT and CDR2 SNEGSKA (reference sequence). The CDR3 runs to 12 residues. In DNA, the CDR3 is TGCAGTGCTAGAGTACAGACACAACAGCAGTTCTTC. Protein product: CSARVQTQQQFF.

CDR3 in amino acids: CASSYAGDQETQYF. The CDR3, as DNA: TGTGCCAGCAGTTACGCGGGGGACCAAGAGACCCAGTACTTC. The gene calls are TRBV6-2 or TRBV6-3 and TRBJ2-5, with 7 bases fitting TRBD2. With 2 bases clipped from V and 0 bases from J, the junction kept 0 bases outside the gene matches. CDR1 and CDR2 (germline): MNHEY, SVGEGT. This CDR3 spans 14 amino acids.

The chain joins TRBV4-1 to TRBJ1-4; D not certain. Germline lookup yields CDR1 MGHRA and CDR2 YSYEKL. Trimming stripped 4 bases from V and 5 bases from J, with 14 bases between. This CDR3 is 15 amino acids long. The CDR3 region is CASSPSSGPNEKLFF. The DNA of the CDR3 is TGCGCCAGCAGCCCGTCGTCGGGTCCCAATGAAAAACTGTTTTTT.

The chain joins TRBV5-1 to TRBJ1-3, with 9 nucleotides matching TRBD1. V lost 6 bases to trimming and J lost 0 bases; unmatched junction nucleotides: 7. CDR3 length: 16 amino acids. Germline CDR1 reads SGHRS; CDR2 reads YFSETQ. In DNA form, the CDR3 reads TGCGCCAGCACGACGGGGACAGGGTCCTCTGGAAACACCATATATTTT. This sequence encodes CASTTGTGSSGNTIYF. The full variable domain, rest sourced from reference TRBV5-1 and TRBJ1-3, is KAGVTQTPRYLIKTRGQQVTLSCSPISGHRSVSWYQQTPGQGLQFLFEYFSETQRNKGNFPGRFSGRQFSNSRSEMNVSTLELGDSALYLCASTTGTGSSGNTIYFGEGSWLTVV.

The chain links TRBV6-5 to TRBJ2-7, with 10 bases fitting TRBD1. The CDR3 is 15 amino acids. J lost 7 bases, V lost 6 bases, and 12 bases had no gene match. CDR1 is MNHEY, CDR2 SVGAGI, per germline. Here the CDR3 DNA reads TGTGCCAGCAGAATGGGGGGGACAGGGGACCTAGAGCAGTACTTC. Translated: CASRMGGTGDLEQYF.

The chain uses TRBV19 and TRBJ2-1; 11 bases agree with TRBD2. In germline, CDR1 is LNHDA, CDR2 SQIVND (reference sequence). The CDR3 consists of 15 residues. Unmatched junction bases numbered 13, after V lost 6 bases and J lost 12 bases. CDR3 in DNA: TGTGCCAGTAGGGTAGCGGGGGGGCTTCCAGATACGCAGTTCTTC. Translation gives CASRVAGGLPDTQFF. The whole variable domain, filled in from reference TRBV19 and TRBJ2-1, reads DGGITQSPKYLFRKEGQNVTLSCEQNLNHDAMYWYRQDPGQGLRLIYYSQIVNDFQKGDIAEGYSVSREKKESFPLTVTSAQKNPTAFYLCASRVAGGLPDTQFFGPGTRLTVL.

About this clonotype itself: Because it lacks the conserved phenylalanine or tryptophan at the end, this CDR3 is likely a read error. J is TRBJ1-6 and V is TRBV6-1, with D possibly matching TRBD1 (6 bases). The germline V and J ends were trimmed by 7 bases and 6 bases, with 25 bases remaining between them. Germline V gives CDR1 MNHNS, CDR2 SASEGT. The CDR3 extends over 18 amino acids. Here the CDR3 DNA reads TGTGCCAGCAACCCTCGGACAGCCGTTAATCCACCTAATTCACCCCTCCACCCT. Residues: CASNPRTAVNPPNSPLHP.

In this sample, this clonotype turned up a few times. The chain employs TRBV7-6 and TRBJ2-3; the D call may be TRBD1 or TRBD2 (5 bases each). The CDR3 contains 17 residues. Looked up from germline, CDR1 is SGHVS and CDR2 is FNYEAQ. With 1 base removed from V and 0 bases from J, the gap between germline ends came to 14 bases. Here the CDR3 reads CASSLVEGRSSTDTQYF. The CDR3 DNA reads TGTGCCAGCAGCTTAGTAGAGGGGCGGTCTAGCACAGATACGCAGTATTTT.

This clonotype appeared many times. The chain links TRBV9 to TRBJ2-1; 10 nucleotides line up with TRBD2. Germline-derived CDR1 and CDR2 are SGDLS and YYNGEE. The CDR3 loop spans 15 amino acids. J gave up 6 bases and V 2 bases, and 5 bases lay outside the gene matches. This CDR3 is CASSVGLAGVNEQFF. The CDR3 DNA reads as TGTGCCAGCAGCGTGGGCCTAGCGGGAGTCAATGAGCAGTTCTTC.

In this sample, this clonotype turned up many times. This chain links TRBV5-8 with TRBJ2-3; D not resolved. Germline V gene data show CDR1 as SGHTS and CDR2 as YDEGEE. This CDR3 has 16 residues. V shed 1 base and J shed 0 bases, with 12 bases lying between them. CDR3 region: CASSLPAVTSTDTQYF. The CDR3 bases are TGTGCCAGCAGCTTGCCGGCTGTCACTAGCACAGATACGCAGTATTTT.

V is TRBV4-1 and J is TRBJ1-4; D ambiguous. The germline CDR1 and CDR2 sequences are MGHRA and YSYEKL. This CDR3 has 13 residues. The V and J ends lost 4 bases and 3 bases respectively, with 6 bases between them. The DNA for the CDR3 is TGCGCCAGCAGCCTAGGGTCTAATGAAAAACTGTTTTTT. It specifies CASSLGSNEKLFF.

This clonotype showed up many times. This chain links TRBV6-2 or TRBV6-3 with TRBJ2-3; the D gene could be TRBD1 or TRBD2 (6 bases each). V lost 2 bases to trimming and J lost 4 bases, with 10 bases between them. CDR1 is MNHEY and CDR2 is SVGEGT in the germline V gene. CDR3 size: 14 residues. The CDR3 nucleotides read TGTGCCAGCAGTTACGGGGGGCCGGCAGATACGCAGTATTTT. Protein product: CASSYGGPADTQYF.

Ten or more counts support this clonotype. The chain couples TRBV7-9 to TRBJ2-3, with D tentatively TRBD1 (5 bases). Germline values: CDR1 SEHNR, CDR2 FQNEAQ (reference sequence). The CDR3 totals 17 residues. With 5 bases removed from V and 2 bases from J, the gap between germline ends came to 20 bases. The CDR3: CASSTMDTTTITDTQYF. As DNA, the CDR3 is TGTGCCAGCAGCACGATGGACACCACCACCATCACAGATACGCAGTATTTT.

A remark on this clonotype: An end of the junction does not agree with germline; a read error may underlie this. The J gene is TRBJ1-2, the V gene TRBV5-1; D may be TRBD1 (6 bases). Germline CDR1 is SGHRS and CDR2 is YFSETQ. This CDR3 contains 13 residues. The chain's CDR3 is CASSSGVNYGYTF. CDR3 DNA sequence: TGTGCCAGCAGCTCAGGGGTGAACTATGGCTACACCTTC.

This chain links TRBV12-3 or TRBV12-4 with TRBJ1-4; D not certain. The V gene lost 1 base and the J gene lost 5 bases, with 8 bases spanning the gap. The CDR3 runs to 14 residues. CDR3 amino acids: CASSLDVVNEKLFF. CDR3 in DNA: TGTGCCAGCAGTTTAGATGTCGTGAATGAAAAACTGTTTTTT.

In this sample, this clonotype turned up once. This may be a read error, as it is one base from a much larger clone. No conserved phenylalanine or tryptophan ends this CDR3, so it is likely a read error. The chain employs TRBV5-8 and TRBJ2-7; D uncertain. The germline V and J ends were trimmed by 0 bases and 2 bases, with 9 bases remaining between them. Germline lookup yields CDR1 SGHTS and CDR2 YDEGEE. This CDR3 has 14 residues. CDR3 residues: CASSLGMPPYEQYL. In nucleotides, the CDR3 is TGTGCCAGCAGCTTGGGAATGCCACCCTACGAGCAGTACCTC.